This T cell receptor (beta chain) was sequenced during a study of control samples from healthy donors and cancer patients. Some clones are missing from TCRdb's copy, which holds only in-frame ones; the method was immunoSEQ multiplex PCR. The sample shows about 150,000 clones, roughly 94% of them seen only once. Germline assignment: CDR1 SGDLS and CDR2 YYNGEE. The V gene end was trimmed by 0 bases and the J gene end by 9 bases; junction bases not matched to a gene: 7. The CDR3 consists of 14 residues. The receptor's source is a man in his forties in good health. The sample comprised blood. V and J are TRBV9 and TRBJ1-1, with TRBD1 matching 8 bases. CDR3 bases: TGTGCCAGCAGCGTAGCAGGGGGCGCGGGTAAAGCTTTCTTT. This gives the protein CASSVAGGAGKAFF.